The 21 T cell receptor beta chains below were found in one sample sequenced in a study of monozygotic twins with inflammatory bowel disease. For each CDR3 protein, TCRdb gives one entry from its re-call of the 5' RACE reads, without DNA. There are approximately 200,000 distinct CDR3 sequences in the sample, with roughly 8% held by the top ten. Sequencing input: blood. The source is a human donor with ulcerative colitis or Crohn's disease, or a healthy co-twin of an affected twin (not recorded which).

The chain carries TRBV30 and TRBJ2-3; no DNA is available, so the TRBD2 call from TCRdb remains unchecked. Germline assignment: CDR1 GTSNPN and CDR2 SVGIG (reference sequence). This CDR3 comprises 15 residues. CDR3: CAWSRRGGRGDTQYF.

This rearrangement joins TRBV6-1 to TRBJ1-5; TCRdb outputs TRBD1, but without DNA this stays unchecked. This CDR3 has 14 residues. The germline gives CDR1 MNHNS, CDR2 SASEGT. The CDR3: CASSDRDTYQPQHF.

The chain joins TRBV11-2 to TRBJ2-5; TCRdb selects TRBD2, and the lack of DNA leaves this call unchecked. This CDR3 has 17 amino acids. The germline CDR1 and CDR2 sequences are SGHAT and FQNNGV. CDR3 residues: CASSLGHGGAQRQTQYF.

The J gene is TRBJ1-2, the V gene TRBV5-6. This CDR3 has 13 residues. Germline CDR1 SGHDT, CDR2 YYEEEE. The CDR3 spells CASSFSTPPGYTF.

This chain uses TRBV5-6 with TRBJ1-6. The germline CDR1 and CDR2 sequences are SGHDT and YYEEEE. CDR3 length equals 16 residues. CDR3 in amino acids: CASSDLTGEANSPLHF. Filled out from reference TRBV5-6 and TRBJ1-6, the complete variable domain reads DAGVTQSPTHLIKTRGQQVTLRCSPKSGHDTVSWYQQALGQGPQFIFQYYEEEERQRGNFPDRFSGHQFPNYSSELNVNALLLGDSALYLCASSDLTGEANSPLHFGNGTRLTVT.

The rearrangement joins TRBV12-3 or TRBV12-4 to TRBJ2-2; the D call of TRBD2 rests on TCRdb alone, since no DNA is present to check it. This CDR3 comprises 16 residues. CDR3 protein: CASRDHSGGSTGELFF.

The chain is built from TRBV4-3 and TRBJ2-2; TCRdb picks TRBD2, but there is no DNA to check that call. There are 15 residues in the CDR3. The germline gives CDR1 LGHNA, CDR2 YSLEER. The CDR3 loop is CASSQTRGYTGELFF.

This chain connects TRBV5-1 to TRBJ2-7; the D call of TRBD1 rests on TCRdb alone, since no DNA is present to check it. From germline, CDR1 is SGHRS and CDR2 YFSETQ. The CDR3 contains 14 residues. CDR3 in amino acids: CASSLAGEVYEQYF.

The chain has TRBV5-4 and TRBJ2-1; TCRdb designates TRBD2, a call that cannot be tested without DNA. This CDR3 has 16 amino acids. Germline V gene sequence: CDR1 SGHNT, CDR2 YYREEE (reference sequence). This chain's CDR3 is CASSASLAGGLNEQFF.

V and J are TRBV6-1 and TRBJ2-7; TCRdb returns TRBD1, unconfirmable since there is no DNA. The germline V gene encodes CDR1 MNHNS and CDR2 SASEGT. The length of the CDR3 is 15 residues. The CDR3 protein is CASRGEGHNFYEQYF.

CDR3 in amino acids: CASSLGTGDLNEKLFF. The chain couples TRBV7-2 to TRBJ1-4; TCRdb's D call, TRBD1, is unchecked because there is no DNA. The CDR3 extends over 16 amino acids. Germline V gene lookup returns CDR1 SGHTA and CDR2 FQGNSA. The full variable domain, with the rest looked up from reference TRBV7-2 and TRBJ1-4, is GAGVSQSPSNKVTEKGKDVELRCDPISGHTALYWYRQSLGQGLEFLIYFQGNSAPDKSGLPSDRFSAERTGGSVSTLTIQRTQQEDSAVYLCASSLGTGDLNEKLFFGSGTQLSVL.

The chain carries TRBV11-2 and TRBJ2-5; TCRdb lists TRBD1, though no DNA is available to test this call. CDR3 size: 16 residues. Germline CDR1 reads SGHAT; CDR2 reads FQNNGV. The CDR3 sequence is CASSYQRAGIQETQYF.

The chain uses TRBV20-1 and TRBJ1-5; the TCRdb call, TRBD1, lacks DNA for checking. This CDR3 is 14 amino acids long. The germline gives CDR1 DFQATT, CDR2 SNEGSKA (reference sequence). This chain's CDR3 is CSAKWTGSNQPQHF.

The V gene is TRBV18, the J gene TRBJ1-1; TCRdb outputs TRBD1, but without DNA this stays unchecked. Germline V CDR1 and CDR2: KGHSH, LQKENI. The CDR3 is 15 residues long. This CDR3 reads CASSPMDSRGTEAFF. Together with reference TRBV18 and TRBJ1-1, the CDR3 gives the full variable domain: NAGVMQNPRHLVRRRGQEARLRCSPMKGHSHVYWYRQLPEEGLKFMVYLQKENIIDESGMPKERFSAEFPKEGPSILRIQQVVRGDSAAYFCASSPMDSRGTEAFFGQGTRLTVV.

The genes are TRBV7-2 and TRBJ1-4. Germline loops: CDR1 SGHTA, CDR2 FQGNSA. This CDR3 comprises 18 residues. The CDR3: CASSLRGMNTATNEKLFF.

The rearrangement joins TRBV19 to TRBJ1-2; with no DNA, the TCRdb D assignment of TRBD1 cannot be verified. The germline V gene has CDR1 LNHDA and CDR2 SQIVND (reference sequence). CDR3 length: 15 residues. CDR3 amino acids: CASSIPGQVFYGYTF.

The rearrangement joins TRBV7-2 to TRBJ2-7. CDR1 SGHTA and CDR2 FQGNSA come from the germline V gene. CDR3 size: 13 residues. CDR3 sequence: CASSLKARHEQYF.

J is TRBJ2-7 and V is TRBV5-1; TCRdb names TRBD1, which stays unverified in the absence of DNA. The germline CDR1 and CDR2 sequences are SGHRS and YFSETQ. The CDR3 has 16 residues. The CDR3 sequence: CASSVGQGLSVYEQYF. Full variable domain (rest looked up from reference TRBV5-1 and TRBJ2-7): KAGVTQTPRYLIKTRGQQVTLSCSPISGHRSVSWYQQTPGQGLQFLFEYFSETQRNKGNFPGRFSGRQFSNSRSEMNVSTLELGDSALYLCASSVGQGLSVYEQYFGPGTRLTVT.

The chain has TRBV6-1 and TRBJ2-6; with no DNA, the TCRdb D assignment of TRBD1 cannot be verified. CDR1 and CDR2 (germline): MNHNS, SASEGT. This CDR3 contains 15 residues. The CDR3 sequence: CASDRGGSGANVLTF.

The rearrangement uses TRBV10-3 and TRBJ2-2; TCRdb's D call, TRBD2, is unchecked because there is no DNA. Germline V gene lookup returns CDR1 ENHRY and CDR2 SYGVKD. The CDR3 totals 14 residues. The CDR3 loop is CAISLAQEAGELFF.

The genes are TRBV27 and TRBJ1-5; TCRdb's D call, TRBD1, is unchecked because there is no DNA. CDR1 MNHEY and CDR2 SMNVEV come from the germline V gene (reference sequence). The CDR3 consists of 16 residues. This chain's CDR3 is CASTPSGGGWAQPQHF.